What follows describes a single TCR beta chain. Its antigen is undetermined. These data come from a study of cytomegalovirus exposure and HLA in healthy donors. Germline V gene data show CDR1 as MGHRA and CDR2 as YSYEKL. V shed 4 bases and J 4 bases; nucleotides not matched to a gene: 7. There are 14 residues in the CDR3. General study findings and limits: Presence/absence analyses took donor sequencing depth as roughly uniform. The listing of 150 to 200 TCR beta chains classed them as cytomegalovirus-associated. CMV serostatus was the only recorded immune exposure for donors.

PCR used 60 Vbeta primers and 13 Jbeta primers. Per the study methods: Roughly 10 million shared chains were among approximately 80 million unique TCR beta chains counted in a later analysis. Libraries were prepared by immunoSEQ multiplex PCR; TCRdb keeps only in-frame clonotypes and omits some of them. From that table come the V and J calls and clone size; the DNA was used to work out D and trimming. The sample data list 120,000 to 150,000 clones. The specimen was PBMCs. The chain uses TRBV4-1 and TRBJ2-7; 7 nucleotides align to TRBD1. The TCR comes from a woman in her fifties or sixties in good health and CMV-seronegative. CDR3 residues: CASSRPGQTYEQYF. The CDR3 DNA follows: TGCGCCAGCAGCCGACCGGGACAGACTTACGAGCAGTACTTC.